This TCR beta chain was retrieved from a study of glioma-infiltrating T cells after dendritic cell vaccination listed by TCRdb under 2016. For the wider study: A cohort of about 15 glioblastoma patients from Phase I and II dendritic cell vaccination trials was included, of whom 9 were newly diagnosed and 6 had recurrent disease. Patients received autologous tumor lysate-pulsed dendritic cell vaccination between about 2003 and 2013. The vaccine was prepared from monocyte-derived dendritic cells that were cultured for more than six days with IL-4 and GM-CSF and then pulsed overnight with autologous tumor lysate. Each patient was given three intradermal dendritic cell vaccine injections, spaced two weeks apart, in the arm below the axilla. In glioblastoma patients vaccinated with dendritic cells, deep sequencing of TCR beta CDR3 regions served to measure tumor-infiltrating lymphocyte content and to compare repertoires between tumor and blood. Survival after dendritic cell vaccination was correlated with TCR sequencing metrics, including TIL content and tumor-blood repertoire overlap.

Using the immunoSEQ assay, TCRB CDR3 regions were amplified from about 1.9 micrograms of genomic DNA, or from all available DNA when less than that was on hand. The multiplex PCR relied on 60 forward primers for TCR V beta segments and 13 reverse primers for J beta segments. To estimate reads per starting template, synthetic control templates were spiked into each sample at limiting dilution. The Illumina HiSeq System generated sequencing reads of 87 bp. The original methods were these. PCR and sequencing errors were removed by merging closely related sequences with a nearest neighbor algorithm. TCR overlap was measured as the percentage of unique tumor TCR beta sequences that were also present in the peripheral blood of the same patient. TCRdb re-hosts the immuneACCESS table, in-frame sequences only. Its copies lack some clones; in the studies checked, an unresolved V gene accounts for under half of them, and the cause for the rest is not known. For V, J and clone size, that table is used; D and trimming come from the DNA. Recorded for this sample are roughly 80,000 clones; around 90% of them occurred a single time. The ten most abundant clones make up more than 2% of the sample.

To note about this clone: Its recognized antigen is unknown. No much larger clonotype is one base removed from it; base qualities were not supplied.

The research as a whole found: TCR clonality showed no direct relationship with survival, which suggests that a diverse polyclonal response may be important. After dendritic cell vaccination, a higher estimated pretreatment TIL content predicted longer time to progression and longer overall survival. The cohort was small and heterogeneous, with few patients having full blood and tumor sets and even fewer initial-recurrent tumor pairs. The TCR overlap response model with three groups was called speculative and said to need prospective validation.

Per the publication, the time point label means: after dendritic cell vaccination, including at tumor progression/relapse. Patients were selected on the basis of adequate residual fresh-frozen tumor tissue and more than two years of available survival data. None of the glioblastoma patients carried an isocitrate dehydrogenase mutation, although molecular status otherwise varied. PBMC were collected before vaccination, two weeks after the third vaccination, and at tumor progression if progression occurred. The Qiagen DNeasy Blood extraction Kit was used to extract genomic DNA. V is cut back by 3 bases and J by 2 bases, with 10 bases in the junction unmatched. Its CDR3 holds 17 amino acids, cysteine through phenylalanine. The kept DNA is CDR3 alone, 51 bases in frame from the first base. The germline V gene supplies CDR1 SGHRS and CDR2 YFSETQ.

Recombination connected TRBV5-1 to TRBJ2-3; TRBD1 fits 9 bases in the junction. This TCR was sampled from a human donor with glioblastoma. The sample consisted of blood, taken after dendritic cell vaccination. In nucleotide form, the sequence is TGCGCCAGCAGCTATGGGACAGGGAGGGCCCCCACAGATACGCAGTATTTT. It codes for CASSYGTGRAPTDTQYF.